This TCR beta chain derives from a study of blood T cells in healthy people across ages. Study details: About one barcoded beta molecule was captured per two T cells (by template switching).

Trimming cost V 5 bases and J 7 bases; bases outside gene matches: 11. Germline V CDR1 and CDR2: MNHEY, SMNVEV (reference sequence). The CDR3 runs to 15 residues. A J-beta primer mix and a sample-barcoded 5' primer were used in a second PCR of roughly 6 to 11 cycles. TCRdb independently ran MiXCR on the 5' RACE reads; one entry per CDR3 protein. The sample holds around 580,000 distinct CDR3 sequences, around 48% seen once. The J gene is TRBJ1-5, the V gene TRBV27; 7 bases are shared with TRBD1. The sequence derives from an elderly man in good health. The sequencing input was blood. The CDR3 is CASSRNTGEEQPQHF. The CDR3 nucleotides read TGTGCCAGCAGTCGGAACACAGGGGAGGAGCAGCCCCAGCATTTT.